What follows is one T cell receptor (beta chain) and its context. This specimen comes from a study of cytomegalovirus exposure and HLA in healthy donors. The CDR3 extends over 15 amino acids. From germline, CDR1 is SGHDT and CDR2 YYEEEE. J lost 2 bases, V lost 1 base, and 3 bases had no gene match. PCR involved 60 Vbeta and 13 Jbeta primers. Only in-frame clones appear in the TCRdb table, and some are missing; sequencing was by immunoSEQ multiplex PCR. The sample lists approximately 210,000 clones; about 81% were seen once. Material: PBMCs. The chain is built from TRBV5-6 and TRBJ2-1, with TRBD2 matching 7 bases. The clonotype comes from a middle-aged man in good health and CMV-seropositive. CDR3 DNA: TGTGCCAGCAGCTTGACTAGCGCTGCCTACAATGAGCAGTTCTTC. Its translation: CASSLTSAAYNEQFF. Complete variable domain (other parts from reference TRBV5-6 and TRBJ2-1): DAGVTQSPTHLIKTRGQQVTLRCSPKSGHDTVSWYQQALGQGPQFIFQYYEEEERQRGNFPDRFSGHQFPNYSSELNVNALLLGDSALYLCASSLTSAAYNEQFFGPGTRLTVL.